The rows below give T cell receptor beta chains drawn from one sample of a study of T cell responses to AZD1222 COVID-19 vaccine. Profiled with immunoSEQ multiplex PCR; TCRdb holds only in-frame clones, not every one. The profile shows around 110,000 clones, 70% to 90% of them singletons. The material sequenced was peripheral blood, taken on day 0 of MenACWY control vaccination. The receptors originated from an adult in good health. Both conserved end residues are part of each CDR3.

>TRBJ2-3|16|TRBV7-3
CASSLGGRSYTDTQYF
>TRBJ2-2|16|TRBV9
CASSTHRGLNTGELFF
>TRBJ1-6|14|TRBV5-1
CASSLTGGNSPLHF
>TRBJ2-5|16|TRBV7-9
CASSLGDRGLQETQYF
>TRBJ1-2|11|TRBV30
CAWTFGEGYTF
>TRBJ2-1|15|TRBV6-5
CASSYSLAGGNEQFF
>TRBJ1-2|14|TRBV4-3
CASSPLLAVDGYTF
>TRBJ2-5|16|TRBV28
CASSSLMGRGRDTQYF
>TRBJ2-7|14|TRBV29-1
CSAASLAGANEQYF
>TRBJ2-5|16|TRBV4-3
CASSPEGVAGRETQYF
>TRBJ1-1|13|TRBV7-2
CASSLAEVAEAFF
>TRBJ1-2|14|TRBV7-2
CASSSDSPYYGYTF
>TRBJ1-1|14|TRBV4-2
CASSQAVGTGEAFF
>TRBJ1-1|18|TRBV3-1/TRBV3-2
CASTQKKGGAVLGTEAFF
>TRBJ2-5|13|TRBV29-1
CSVVRGGQETQYF
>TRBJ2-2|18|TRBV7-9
CASSFPTSRGADTGELFF
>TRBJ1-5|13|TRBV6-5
CASTGDLDQPQHF
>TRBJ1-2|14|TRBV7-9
CASSSQGLNYGYTF
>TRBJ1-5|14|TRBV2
CASETGGEYQPQHF
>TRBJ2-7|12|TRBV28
CASSLGGLEQYF
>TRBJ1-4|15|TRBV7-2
CASSPQGTTNEKLFF
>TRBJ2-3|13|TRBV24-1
CATKGRVTDTQYF
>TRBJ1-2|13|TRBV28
CASLDRGDYGYTF
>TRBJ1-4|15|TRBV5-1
CASSSTGGYGEKLFF
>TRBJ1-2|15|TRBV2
CASSETGTGGIGYTF
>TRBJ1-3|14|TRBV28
CASSLPLIGNTIYF
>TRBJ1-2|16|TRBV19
CASSINQAEYNYGYTF
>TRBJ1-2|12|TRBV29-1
CSVDRDGYGYTF
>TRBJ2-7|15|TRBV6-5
CASSYSPSLVREQYF
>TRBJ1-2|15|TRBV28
CASSRQGAGPDSYTF
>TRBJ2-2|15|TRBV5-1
CASSWGTGGTGELFF
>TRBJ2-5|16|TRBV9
CASSVAGGRGQETQYF
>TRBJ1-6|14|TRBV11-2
CASSLVPYNSPLHF
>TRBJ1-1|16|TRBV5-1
CASSLISSDPNTEAFF
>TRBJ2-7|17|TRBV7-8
CASSLRGSSGSSYEQYF
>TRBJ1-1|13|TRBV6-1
CASSERAYTEAFF
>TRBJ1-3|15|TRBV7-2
CASSLGGAPGNTIYF
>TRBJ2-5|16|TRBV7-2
CASSFFSWGGVETQYF
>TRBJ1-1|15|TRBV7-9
CASSLGQGLNTEAFF
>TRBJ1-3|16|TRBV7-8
CASSIRGIGTGNTIYF
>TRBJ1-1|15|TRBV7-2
CASSPGGGRNTEAFF
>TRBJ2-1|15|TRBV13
CASSLWAGGTHLPFF
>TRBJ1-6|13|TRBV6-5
CAAAARGNSPLHF
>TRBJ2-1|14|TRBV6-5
CASTSPRGMNEQFF
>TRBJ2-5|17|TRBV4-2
CASSQDSGPSNQETQYF
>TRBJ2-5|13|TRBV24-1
CATSDTGQETQYF
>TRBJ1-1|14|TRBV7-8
CASSLGLSDTEAFF
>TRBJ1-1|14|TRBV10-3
CAIRSQQGNTEAFF
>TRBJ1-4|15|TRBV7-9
CASSARQGDYEKLFF
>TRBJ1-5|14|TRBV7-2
CASSFDYSNQPQHF
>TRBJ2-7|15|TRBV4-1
CASSPGWTGSHEQYF
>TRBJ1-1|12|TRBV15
CATSRLTGGAFF
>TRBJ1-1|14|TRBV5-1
CASSLGTGTTEAFF
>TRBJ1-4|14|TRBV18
CASSPGLTDEKLFF
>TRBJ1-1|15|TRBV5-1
CASSYYDRSNTEAFF
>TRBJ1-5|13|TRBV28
CACKDYSNQPQHF
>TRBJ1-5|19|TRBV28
CASSFLAGTQSSPDHGQHF
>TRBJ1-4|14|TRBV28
CASNQSHRGGKLFF